A selection of T cell receptor beta chains follows, all from one sample in a study of T cells after yellow fever vaccination. From the 5' RACE reads, TCRdb called clonotypes with MiXCR, one entry per CDR3 protein. The repertoire has roughly 68,000 distinct CDR3 sequences, about 6.5% of them found once; the top ten carry about 40%. Sequencing used CD8+ T cells sorted from PBMCs, obtained about 49 days after the first yellow fever vaccination. Source of these receptors: a man between 18 and 35 years old who received the YFV17D yellow fever vaccine. CDR3s include the opening cysteine and the closing phenylalanine or tryptophan. Each record gives: V gene, J gene, CDR3 protein.

>TRBV5-1|TRBJ2-5
CASSLRRANQETQYF
>TRBV12-3/TRBV12-4|TRBJ2-5
CASSFSLAMGETQYF
>TRBV7-9|TRBJ2-2
CASSGRQNTGELFF
>TRBV12-3/TRBV12-4|TRBJ2-1
CASSFWGGYNEQFF
>TRBV24-1|TRBJ2-2
CATSDPGTGVLFF
>TRBV11-2|TRBJ2-1
CASLGGVAGVYNEQFF
>TRBV20-1|TRBJ1-1
CRGWGTEAFF
>TRBV12-3/TRBV12-4|TRBJ2-3
CASSPGTTDTQYF
>TRBV13|TRBJ2-2
CASSPPAGWDAGELFF
>TRBV3-1|TRBJ2-2
CASSPHGGLAGGSSTGELFF
>TRBV20-1|TRBJ1-1
CCTGAMNTEAFF
>TRBV7-2|TRBJ2-1
CASSPTSSSYNEQFF
>TRBV27|TRBJ2-3
CASRSGGPSDTQYF
>TRBV7-7|TRBJ2-5
CASSPDRGMETQYF
>TRBV27|TRBJ2-2
CASRGTTNTGELFF
>TRBV7-2|TRBJ2-6
CASSEDSFSGANVLTF
>TRBV7-7|TRBJ2-1
CASSERLAGYNEQFF
>TRBV24-1|TRBJ2-2
CATRGGGRAGELFF
>TRBV6-1|TRBJ1-6
CASSTSALTSPLHF
>TRBV6-1|TRBJ1-1
CASSPPRGASWDTEAFF
>TRBV4-3|TRBJ2-1
CASSQDWGGGGDEQFF
>TRBV19|TRBJ1-2
CASSITAFGDYGYTF
>TRBV27|TRBJ2-1
CASSFLGPHEQFF
>TRBV4-1|TRBJ1-6
CASSQGVIYNSPLHF
>TRBV4-3|TRBJ1-3
CASSQDGADGNTIYF
>TRBV5-1|TRBJ2-2
CASTTGYTGELFF
>TRBV4-1|TRBJ2-1
CASSHPRAGGAANEQFF
>TRBV4-1|TRBJ2-2
CASSHGTSGGYTGELFF
>TRBV29-1|TRBJ1-1
CSVTGVPTEAFF
>TRBV6-2/TRBV6-3|TRBJ2-1
CASSGALYNEQFF
>TRBV12-3/TRBV12-4|TRBJ2-7
CASLREGYEQYF
>TRBV4-3|TRBJ1-1
CASSQDGLRGIKAFF
>TRBV6-1|TRBJ1-3
CASSEEEGVNTIYF
>TRBV5-1|TRBJ1-6
CASSFDLLSSYNSPLHF
>TRBV29-1|TRBJ1-2
CSSWNPGLSGYTF
>TRBV7-7|TRBJ2-1
CASSPHEWAGGRYNEQFF
>TRBV6-5|TRBJ2-5
CASSYPGLQETQYF
>TRBV6-1|TRBJ2-5
CASKKPERGGNWETQYF
>TRBV27|TRBJ2-3
CASSLLHTDTQYF
>TRBV6-5|TRBJ2-2
CASSFSTGYTGELFF
>TRBV5-1|TRBJ2-5
CASSPMDREQETQYF
>TRBV23-1|TRBJ1-4
CANSPRPNLGKLFF
>TRBV6-1|TRBJ2-5
CASSGISEETQYF
>TRBV27|TRBJ1-2
CASSLYPRAANYGYTF
>TRBV29-1|TRBJ2-7
CSVEVSVYEQYF
>TRBV20-1|TRBJ1-1
CSASMNTEAFF
>TRBV27|TRBJ2-2
CASSLLYGELFF
>TRBV28|TRBJ1-4
CASRRGPANEKLFF
>TRBV12-3/TRBV12-4|TRBJ2-1
CASSFPQGQDNEQFF
>TRBV10-2|TRBJ2-1
CASSAGTGTYNEQFF
>TRBV4-3|TRBJ2-1
CASSQDRGPSSYNEQFF
>TRBV4-2|TRBJ2-6
CASSQEDSSGANVLTF
>TRBV29-1|TRBJ2-7
CSVEDPGGTEQYF
>TRBV29-1|TRBJ1-1
CSAPGANTEAFF
>TRBV6-1|TRBJ2-2
CASSEADTGELFF